This T cell receptor beta chain is from a study of regulatory T cells in long-lasting Graves disease. Study summary: Positivity for TSH receptor antibodies plus over 5 years of antithyroid drugs meant persistent Graves' disease. The study's findings and limits: Public clonotype sharing was higher in persistent than newly diagnosed patients. Favored usage of TRBV28, TRBJ1-2 and TRBJ2-5 was recorded in persistent disease.

This clonotype was counted only a few times. Its cognate antigen is unknown. The sample's time point: persistent/refractory GD, antithyroid drugs over 5 years with positive TRAb. TCR sequences were obtained from RNA taken from PBMCs. With iRepertoire HTBI primers and Arm-PCR of CDR3 regions, TCR beta libraries were built. Via MiXCR, TCRdb re-called the multiplex PCR reads, giving one row per CDR3 protein. The sample shows about 660,000 distinct CDR3 sequences, about 32% of them seen only once. Per the germline V gene, CDR1 is MNHEY and CDR2 is SMNVEV (reference sequence). V lost 6 bases and J 4 bases, leaving 22 bases between the germline ends. The CDR3 is 16 amino acids.

This TCR came from a female donor with Graves disease. The chain is built from TRBV27 and TRBJ2-7; D possibly corresponds to TRBD1 (8 bases). This specimen was peripheral blood mononuclear cells (PBMCs), taken when the disease was refractory, from a patient treated with antithyroid drugs. The CDR3 region is CASRAISDRGGYEQYF. In nucleotides, the CDR3 is TGTGCCAGCAGAGCAATTTCTGACAGGGGAGGGTACGAGCAGTACTTC.